This T cell receptor (beta chain) was identified during a study of CD8 T cells in Susac syndrome. Reverse transcription of about 0.45 to 1 ug RNA was performed with random hexamers. Amplification of TCR beta CDR3 by immunoSEQ multiplex PCR spanned 54 Vbeta and 13 Jbeta. In TCRdb, the immunoSEQ multiplex PCR reads were re-called with MiXCR into one record per CDR3 protein. The table includes approximately 120,000 distinct CDR3 sequences, approximately 93% detected once. TCR beta sequencing was performed on blood CD8+ and CD4+ T cells. TEMRA cells were FACS-enriched, with CD8+ and CD4+ T cells isolated negatively. This CDR3 comprises 14 residues. Looked up from germline, CDR1 is MRHNA and CDR2 is SNTAGT. Trimming removed 2 bases at V and 7 bases at J, with 14 bases between. Regarding this clonotype: Its cognate antigen is unknown.

Overall study results and limits: The study conceded that its TCR sequencing and HLA analysis involved relatively few individuals.

The V and J genes are TRBV6-4 and TRBJ1-2, with a possible D match to TRBD1 (6 bases). The TCR originated in a human donor with multiple sclerosis. Specimen: CD8+ T cells from PBMCs. The CDR3 reads CASSDHREKSGYTF. In nucleotides, the CDR3 is TGTGCCAGCAGTGACCACAGGGAGAAGTCTGGCTACACCTTC.